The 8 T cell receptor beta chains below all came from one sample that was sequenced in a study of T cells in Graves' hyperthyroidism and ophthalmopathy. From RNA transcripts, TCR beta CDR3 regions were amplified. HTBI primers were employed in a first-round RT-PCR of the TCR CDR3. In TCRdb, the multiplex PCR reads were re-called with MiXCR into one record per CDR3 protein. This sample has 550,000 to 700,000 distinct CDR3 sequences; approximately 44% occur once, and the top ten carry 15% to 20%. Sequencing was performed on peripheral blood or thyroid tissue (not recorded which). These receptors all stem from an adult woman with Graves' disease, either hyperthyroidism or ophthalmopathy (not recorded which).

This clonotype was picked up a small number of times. CDR3 residues: CAWTPSPGQGADQPQHF. The DNA for the CDR3 is TGTGCCTGGACTCCCTCGCCCGGACAGGGGGCCGATCAGCCCCAGCATTTT. The chain employs TRBV30 and TRBJ1-5, with 11 bases matching TRBD1. Germline CDR1 reads GTSNPN; CDR2 reads SVGIG (reference sequence). This CDR3 is 17 amino acids long. Unmatched junction bases numbered 13, after V lost 4 bases and J lost 5 bases.

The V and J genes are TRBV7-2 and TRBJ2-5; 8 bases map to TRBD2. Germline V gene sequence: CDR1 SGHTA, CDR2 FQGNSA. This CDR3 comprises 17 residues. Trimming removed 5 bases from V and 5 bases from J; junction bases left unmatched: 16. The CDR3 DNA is TGTGCCAGCAGCCCCCTGCGGGAGGACCCTCGGGGGGAGACCCAGTACTTC. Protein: CASSPLREDPRGETQYF.

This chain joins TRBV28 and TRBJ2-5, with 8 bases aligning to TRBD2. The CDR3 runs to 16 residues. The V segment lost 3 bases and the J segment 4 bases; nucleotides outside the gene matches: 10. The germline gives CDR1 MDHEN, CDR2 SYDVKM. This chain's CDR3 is CASSFKRETPLETQYF. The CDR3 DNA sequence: TGTGCCAGCAGTTTTAAGCGGGAGACGCCGCTAGAGACCCAGTACTTC.

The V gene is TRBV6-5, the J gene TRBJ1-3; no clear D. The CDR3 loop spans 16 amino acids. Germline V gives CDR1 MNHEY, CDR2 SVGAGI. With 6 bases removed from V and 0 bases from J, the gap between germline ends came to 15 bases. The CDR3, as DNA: TGTGCCAGCAGCCCGCTGCTTGGGTTCTCTGGAAACACCATATATTTT. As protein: CASSPLLGFSGNTIYF.

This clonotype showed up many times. The CDR3: CASSLRVGTENEKLFF. For the CDR3, the DNA is TGTGCCAGCAGCTTAAGGGTGGGGACAGAAAATGAAAAACTGTTTTTT. This chain links TRBV7-8 with TRBJ1-4, with 7 nucleotides matching TRBD1. Germline values: CDR1 SGHVS, CDR2 FQNEAQ. V gave up 2 bases and J gave up 5 bases; unmatched junction bases: 8. This CDR3 has 16 amino acids.

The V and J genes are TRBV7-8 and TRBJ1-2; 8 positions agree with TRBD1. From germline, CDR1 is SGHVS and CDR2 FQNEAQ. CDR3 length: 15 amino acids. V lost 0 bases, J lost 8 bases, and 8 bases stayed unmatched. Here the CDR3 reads CASSLALDRGVGYTF. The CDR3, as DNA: TGTGCCAGCAGCTTAGCGCTAGACAGGGGAGTCGGCTACACCTTC.

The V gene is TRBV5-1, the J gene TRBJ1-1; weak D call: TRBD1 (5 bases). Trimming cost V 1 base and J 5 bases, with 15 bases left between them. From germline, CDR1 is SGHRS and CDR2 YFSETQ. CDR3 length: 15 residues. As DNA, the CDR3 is TGCGCCAGCAGCTTGCCCCAGGGTGATGAAACTGAAGCTTTCTTT. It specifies CASSLPQGDETEAFF. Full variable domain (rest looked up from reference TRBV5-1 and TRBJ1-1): KAGVTQTPRYLIKTRGQQVTLSCSPISGHRSVSWYQQTPGQGLQFLFEYFSETQRNKGNFPGRFSGRQFSNSRSEMNVSTLELGDSALYLCASSLPQGDETEAFFGQGTRLTVV.

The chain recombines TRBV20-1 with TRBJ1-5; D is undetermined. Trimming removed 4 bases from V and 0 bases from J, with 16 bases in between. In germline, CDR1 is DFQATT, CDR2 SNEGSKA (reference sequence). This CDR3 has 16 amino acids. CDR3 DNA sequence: TGCAGTGCTAAGAGTGGAGAGTTACATAGCAATCAGCCCCAGCATTTT. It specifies CSAKSGELHSNQPQHF.